This is a list of T cell receptor beta chains from one sample in a study of T cell changes during pregnancy in multiple sclerosis. TCRdb's table, derived via immunoSEQ multiplex PCR, lists solely in-frame clones and lacks some. Of about 33,000 clones in the sample, 91% were seen once. The specimen was CD4+ T cells from peripheral blood mononuclear cells, collected in the third trimester of pregnancy. These receptors were collected from a female donor in good health, enrolled as a control in a pregnancy study. CDR3s leave out the opening cysteine and the closing phenylalanine or tryptophan.

V	CDR3
TRBV18	ASSPDIAKNIQY
TRBV28	ASSLIEQGDSPLH
TRBV27	ASSPYRGRQETQY
TRBV29-1	SVETSPASTDTQY
TRBV27	ASSLQGRGTEAF
TRBV6-5	ASSPIVTPQETQY
TRBV5-1	ASSLDYSNQPQH
TRBV30	AWSMTGINQPQH
TRBV28	ASSFFSGLGEKLF
TRBV6-4	ASSDIQGLLLEQY
TRBV6-4	ASSDNGNADTQY